These T cell receptor beta chains were read from a single sample in a study of cytomegalovirus exposure and HLA in healthy donors. Here immunoSEQ multiplex PCR was the method, and the copy in TCRdb shows in-frame clones only, minus some. Recorded here are 95,000 to 110,000 clones; the top ten clones represent 3% to 3.5%. Sequencing was done on a sample of PBMCs. These receptors came from a man aged 40-50 years in good health and CMV-seronegative. The CDR3 runs from the conserved cysteine through the conserved F or W. Fields, in order: J gene, V gene, D gene, CDR3 protein, CDR3 DNA. A D gene is named only where the DNA matches it firmly.

j_call: TRBJ1-1; v_call: TRBV27; d_call: .; cdr3_aa: CASSHTRRENTEAFF; cdr3_nt: TGTGCCAGCAGCCACACTCGACGGGAGAACACTGAAGCTTTCTTT
j_call: TRBJ1-3; v_call: TRBV18; d_call: .; cdr3_aa: CASSPPNREDGNTIYF; cdr3_nt: TGTGCCAGCTCACCACCGAACAGGGAAGATGGAAACACCATATATTTT
j_call: TRBJ2-5; v_call: TRBV6-5; d_call: TRBD2; cdr3_aa: CASSPRDYETQYF; cdr3_nt: TGTGCCAGCAGTCCCCGGGACTATGAGACCCAGTACTTC
j_call: TRBJ2-4; v_call: TRBV5-1; d_call: .; cdr3_aa: CASSLGQGWGLAKNIQYF; cdr3_nt: TGCGCCAGCAGCTTGGGGCAGGGATGGGGACTAGCCAAAAACATTCAGTACTTC
j_call: TRBJ1-3; v_call: TRBV29-1; d_call: .; cdr3_aa: CSVVTAGNTIYF; cdr3_nt: TGCAGCGTTGTGACAGCAGGAAACACCATATATTTT
j_call: TRBJ2-3; v_call: TRBV9; d_call: TRBD1; cdr3_aa: CASRLGQANTDTQYF; cdr3_nt: TGTGCCAGCAGGCTGGGACAGGCGAACACAGATACGCAGTATTTT
j_call: TRBJ2-3; v_call: TRBV15; d_call: .; cdr3_aa: CATSRSLPFADTQYF; cdr3_nt: TGTGCCACCAGCAGGTCACTACCCTTCGCGGATACGCAGTATTTT
j_call: TRBJ1-2; v_call: TRBV2; d_call: .; cdr3_aa: CASSDMGRNYGYTF; cdr3_nt: TGTGCCAGCAGTGATATGGGCAGAAACTATGGCTACACCTTC
j_call: TRBJ2-1; v_call: TRBV2; d_call: .; cdr3_aa: CASSYQGLAGYNEQFF; cdr3_nt: TGTGCCAGCAGTTATCAGGGGTTAGCGGGCTACAATGAGCAGTTCTTC
j_call: TRBJ1-2; v_call: TRBV19; d_call: TRBD1; cdr3_aa: CASSIPGTVYGYTF; cdr3_nt: TGTGCCAGTAGTATCCCTGGGACAGTCTATGGCTACACCTTC
j_call: TRBJ1-5; v_call: TRBV4-3; d_call: .; cdr3_aa: CASSQDQSRVQPQHF; cdr3_nt: TGCGCCAGCAGCCAAGATCAGAGCAGGGTCCAGCCCCAGCATTTT
j_call: TRBJ1-5; v_call: TRBV27; d_call: .; cdr3_aa: CASSSPPGPQHF; cdr3_nt: TGTGCCAGCAGTTCGCCCCCGGGGCCCCAGCATTTT
j_call: TRBJ2-7; v_call: TRBV5-5; d_call: TRBD1; cdr3_aa: CASSSGQGRSYEQYF; cdr3_nt: TGTGCCAGCAGCTCAGGACAGGGTCGCTCCTACGAGCAGTACTTC
j_call: TRBJ2-2; v_call: TRBV7-2; d_call: .; cdr3_aa: CASSLRRTNTGELFF; cdr3_nt: TGTGCCAGCAGCCTACGGCGGACTAACACCGGGGAGCTGTTTTTT
j_call: TRBJ1-6; v_call: TRBV27; d_call: TRBD1; cdr3_aa: CASSLAGGYNSPLHF; cdr3_nt: TGTGCCAGCAGTTTGGCAGGGGGATATAATTCACCCCTCCACTTT
j_call: TRBJ2-7; v_call: TRBV4-3; d_call: .; cdr3_aa: CASSQGGRGTYEQYF; cdr3_nt: TGCGCCAGCAGCCAAGGGGGAAGGGGGACCTACGAGCAGTACTTC
j_call: TRBJ2-3; v_call: TRBV20-1; d_call: .; cdr3_aa: CSARDIGAQYF; cdr3_nt: TGCAGTGCTAGAGATATCGGTGCGCAGTATTTT
j_call: TRBJ2-7; v_call: TRBV7-9; d_call: TRBD2; cdr3_aa: CASSASGGAQEQYF; cdr3_nt: TGTGCCAGCAGTGCTAGCGGGGGGGCTCAAGAGCAGTACTTC
j_call: TRBJ2-7; v_call: TRBV10-3; d_call: TRBD1; cdr3_aa: CAISEDGQGAVYEQYF; cdr3_nt: TGTGCCATCAGTGAGGACGGACAGGGGGCTGTTTACGAGCAGTACTTC
j_call: TRBJ2-1; v_call: TRBV28; d_call: .; cdr3_aa: CASSFTGYWDNEQFF; cdr3_nt: TGTGCCAGCAGTTTCACGGGGTATTGGGACAATGAGCAGTTCTTC
j_call: TRBJ2-1; v_call: TRBV29-1; d_call: TRBD2; cdr3_aa: CSASTSGRNNEQFF; cdr3_nt: TGCAGCGCCTCGACTAGCGGGAGAAATAATGAGCAGTTCTTC
j_call: TRBJ1-4; v_call: TRBV19; d_call: .; cdr3_aa: CASSRGEDEKLFF; cdr3_nt: TGTGCCAGTAGTCGAGGGGAGGATGAAAAACTGTTTTTT
j_call: TRBJ2-7; v_call: TRBV7-9; d_call: .; cdr3_aa: CASSLESEQYF; cdr3_nt: TGTGCCAGCAGCTTAGAAAGCGAGCAGTACTTC
j_call: TRBJ1-1; v_call: TRBV30; d_call: TRBD1; cdr3_aa: CAWIGDSGQRSNTEAFF; cdr3_nt: TGTGCCTGGATAGGTGATTCGGGACAGCGATCGAACACTGAAGCTTTCTTT
j_call: TRBJ2-1; v_call: TRBV6-5; d_call: .; cdr3_aa: CASSPFTENNEQFF; cdr3_nt: TGTGCCAGCAGCCCTTTCACTGAGAACAATGAGCAGTTCTTC
j_call: TRBJ1-2; v_call: TRBV2; d_call: .; cdr3_aa: CASNGGSRTYTF; cdr3_nt: TGTGCCAGCAATGGAGGAAGTCGGACCTACACCTTC
j_call: TRBJ2-7; v_call: TRBV6-6; d_call: .; cdr3_aa: CAGGDGSYEQYF; cdr3_nt: TGTGCCGGCGGCGACGGATCCTACGAGCAGTACTTC
j_call: TRBJ2-2; v_call: TRBV4-1; d_call: .; cdr3_aa: CASSPETGELFF; cdr3_nt: TGCGCCAGCAGCCCCGAGACCGGGGAGCTGTTTTTT
j_call: TRBJ2-7; v_call: TRBV19; d_call: .; cdr3_aa: CASSIVDSYEQYF; cdr3_nt: TGTGCCAGTAGTATAGTTGACAGTTACGAGCAGTACTTC
j_call: TRBJ2-7; v_call: TRBV11-2; d_call: TRBD2; cdr3_aa: CASSDPSGGHSYEQYF; cdr3_nt: TGTGCCAGCAGCGACCCCTCGGGGGGGCACTCCTACGAGCAGTACTTC
j_call: TRBJ1-6; v_call: TRBV6-5; d_call: .; cdr3_aa: CASSYQGQNSPLHF; cdr3_nt: TGTGCCAGCAGTTACCAGGGTCAGAATTCACCCCTCCACTTT